This T cell receptor beta chain was found in a study of blood T cell repertoires in COVID-19. The wider study: PBMCs, B-cell-depleted T cells, or T cells were the source of the cDNA or gDNA that made up the material.

The V and J ends lost 3 bases and 8 bases respectively, with 13 bases between them. This CDR3 has 13 amino acids. Germline CDR1 and CDR2: PRHDT and FYEKMQ (reference sequence). Per the original methods: The assay estimated nucleated cells by amplifying reference gene primers. Assay used: immunoSEQ multiplex PCR; TCRdb lists only in-frame clones, some missing. The V and J calls and the clone size are those of that table, but D and trimming were determined from the DNA. The data show 120,000 to 150,000 clones, 80% to 85% seen once. This study enrolled people aged about 18 to 90 from about two dozen US geographic areas. Cohorts were determined from participant-reported clinical history.

The chain links TRBV13 to TRBJ1-2; tentative D call: TRBD1 (5 bases). The source material was PBMCs or T cells enriched from blood (not recorded which). This TCR was sampled from a woman in her 50s who had been exposed to COVID-19. This CDR3 reads CASSFGRADGYTF. In DNA, the CDR3 is TGTGCCAGCAGCTTCGGCAGGGCTGACGGCTACACCTTC.